The source of this T cell receptor (beta chain) is a study of blood T cell repertoires in COVID-19. For the study at large: Acute and convalescent COVID-19 samples came from the United States, Italy and Spain.

The table came from immunoSEQ multiplex PCR; TCRdb's copy has only in-frame clones and leaves some out. The table includes under 250,000 clones, about 84% detected once. The specimen was peripheral blood. The TCR sequence derives from a human donor in a cohort sampled during active COVID-19.

The CDR3 reads CASSYNRGGGEQYF. The CDR3 DNA sequence: TGTGCCAGCAGTTATAACAGGGGAGGAGGCGAGCAGTACTTC. The chain is built from TRBV6-5 and TRBJ2-7, with TRBD1 as a possible D gene (7 bases). Deletions cut 3 bases from V and 6 bases from J, with 15 bases between. This CDR3 is built from 14 residues. The germline V gene encodes CDR1 MNHEY and CDR2 SVGAGI.